One sample yielded the 7 T cell receptor beta chains listed below, sequenced in a study of beta chain features in type 1 diabetes. The investigators reverse transcribed all of the isolated RNA, so they sequenced expressed TCRB transcripts. Clones were read by immunoSEQ multiplex PCR, and TCRdb kept only the in-frame ones, dropping some. In the table there are about 160,000 clones, around 7.8% of which are singletons. Their antigens remain unidentified. Broader study findings: Within each of all four CD4+ subsets, Type 1 diabetes patients had TCRB CDR3s that were moderately but significantly shorter.

The sample consisted of central memory CD4+ T cells from blood. The receptors originated from a woman in her thirties or forties with type 1 diabetes.

In its sample, this clone was seen a few times. The junction does not match germline at one end; this may be a read error. The same CDR3 is also encoded by other DNA sequences in this sample. The rearrangement uses TRBV7-2 and TRBJ2-1; 11 bases are a match to TRBD2. Germline CDR1 SGHTA, CDR2 FQGNSA. The CDR3 is made up of 15 amino acids. This CDR3 is CASRLAGGRYNEQFF. The CDR3 DNA reads as TGTGCCAGCAGGTTAGCGGGGGGGCGATACAATGAGCAGTTCTTC.

The chain has TRBV29-1 and TRBJ2-5; 11 nucleotides line up with TRBD2. The CDR3 runs to 14 residues. Germline CDR1 SQVTM, CDR2 ANQGSEA. Trimming cost V 5 bases and J 2 bases; bases outside gene matches: 4. CDR3 nucleotide sequence: TGCAGCGTTTCCGGGACTAGCGGACAAGAGACCCAGTACTTC. It codes for CSVSGTSGQETQYF.

The gene calls are TRBV11-1 and TRBJ2-7; D ambiguous. Deletions cut 5 bases from V and 2 bases from J, with 16 bases between. The length of the CDR3 is 15 residues. Looked up from germline, CDR1 is SGHAT and CDR2 is FQDESV (reference sequence). The CDR3 here is CASSLISPGPYEQYF. The CDR3, as DNA: TGTGCCAGCAGCCTTATATCCCCCGGTCCCTACGAGCAGTACTTC.

This clone appeared a few times. The chain is built from TRBV29-1 and TRBJ2-6; perhaps TRBD2 as D (6 bases). There are 12 residues in the CDR3. V dropped 6 bases and J dropped 16 bases, with 19 bases sitting between them. Germline CDR1 and CDR2: SQVTM and ANQGSEA. The CDR3 DNA is TGCAGCGTCCGGATTTTGGCGGGGCCTCTGACTTTC. Translated: CSVRILAGPLTF.

This chain connects TRBV5-1 to TRBJ2-7; D not certain. This CDR3 is built from 12 residues. Germline values: CDR1 SGHRS, CDR2 YFSETQ. Trimming took off 4 bases at V and 4 bases at J, with 9 bases between the two ends. CDR3 residues: CASSLDTYEQYF. As DNA, the CDR3 is TGCGCCAGCAGCCTCGACACTTACGAGCAGTACTTC.

This clone was recorded many times. V is TRBV29-1 and J is TRBJ1-1; 11 nucleotides line up with TRBD1. Germline loops: CDR1 SQVTM, CDR2 ANQGSEA. J lost 1 base, V lost 4 bases, and 2 bases had no gene match. The CDR3 loop spans 14 amino acids. DNA of the CDR3: TGCAGCGTTGTTGGGACAGGGGGGAACACTGAAGCTTTCTTT. Its protein is CSVVGTGGNTEAFF. The entire variable domain, with the rest obtained from reference TRBV29-1 and TRBJ1-1, is as follows: SAVISQKPSRDICQRGTSLTIQCQVDSQVTMMFWYRQQPGQSLTLIATANQGSEATYESGFVIDKFPISRPNLTFSTLTVSNMSPEDSSIYLCSVVGTGGNTEAFFGQGTRLTVV.

Concerning this clone itself: This CDR3 is also generated by other DNA sequences in the sample. V is TRBV9 and J is TRBJ2-1; 12 positions agree with TRBD2. V was clipped by 0 bases and J by 9 bases; unmatched bases: 4. CDR1 and CDR2 (germline): SGDLS, YYNGEE. The CDR3 is 15 residues long. The CDR3 DNA reads as TGTGCCAGCAGCGTAGTACTAGCGGGGGGTGGTGAGCAGTTCTTC. Its protein is CASSVVLAGGGEQFF.